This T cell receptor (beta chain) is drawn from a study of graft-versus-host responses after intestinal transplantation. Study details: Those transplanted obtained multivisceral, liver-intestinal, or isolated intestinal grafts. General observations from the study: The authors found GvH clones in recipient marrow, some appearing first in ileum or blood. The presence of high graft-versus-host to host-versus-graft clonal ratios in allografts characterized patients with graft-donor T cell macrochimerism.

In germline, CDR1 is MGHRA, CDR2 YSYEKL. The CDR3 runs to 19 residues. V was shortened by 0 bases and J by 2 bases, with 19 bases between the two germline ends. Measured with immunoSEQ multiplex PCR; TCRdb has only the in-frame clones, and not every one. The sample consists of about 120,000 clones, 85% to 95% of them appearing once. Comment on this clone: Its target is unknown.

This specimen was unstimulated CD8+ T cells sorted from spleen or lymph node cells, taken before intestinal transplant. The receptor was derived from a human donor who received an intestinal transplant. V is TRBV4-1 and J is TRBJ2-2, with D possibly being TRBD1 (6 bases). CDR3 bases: TGCGCCAGCAGCCAAGAAGTGTCGGTGGTGACAGGAAACACCGGGGAGCTGTTTTTT. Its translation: CASSQEVSVVTGNTGELFF.